This T cell receptor beta chain stems from a study of preoperative IRX-2 immunotherapy in early breast cancer. As to treatment: preoperative locoregional IRX-2 cytokine immunotherapy. Patients received preoperative, locoregional IRX-2 cytokine immunotherapy in a phase Ib study. Here immunoSEQ multiplex PCR was the method, and the copy in TCRdb shows in-frame clones only, minus some. The data show tens of thousands of clones, around 92% seen once. The receptor comes from a human donor with breast cancer. Sequences were derived from tumor tissue, sampled after IRX-2 immunotherapy.

This chain's CDR3 is CASSYPLTRGTNEKLFF. In DNA form, the CDR3 reads TGTGCCAGCAGTTACCCACTGACGAGGGGTACTAATGAAAAACTGTTTTTT. The rearrangement links TRBV6-8 to TRBJ1-4, with D perhaps matching TRBD1 (5 bases). Germline loops: CDR1 MNHGY, CDR2 SAAAGT. The CDR3 has 17 amino acids. With 2 bases removed from V and 2 bases from J, the gap between germline ends came to 15 bases.